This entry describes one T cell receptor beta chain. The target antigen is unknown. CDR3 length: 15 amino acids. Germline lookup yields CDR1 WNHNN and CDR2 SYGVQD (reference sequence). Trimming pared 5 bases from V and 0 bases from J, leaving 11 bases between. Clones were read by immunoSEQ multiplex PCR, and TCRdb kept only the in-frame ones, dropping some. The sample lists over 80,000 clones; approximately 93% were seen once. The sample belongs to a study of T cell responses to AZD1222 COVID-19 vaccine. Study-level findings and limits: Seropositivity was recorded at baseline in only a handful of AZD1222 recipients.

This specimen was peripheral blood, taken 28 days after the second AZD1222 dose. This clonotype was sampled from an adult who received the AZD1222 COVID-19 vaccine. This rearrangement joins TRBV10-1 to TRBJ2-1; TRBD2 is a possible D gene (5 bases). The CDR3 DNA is TGCGCCAGCAGTCGGAGTGGGAGCTCCTACAATGAGCAGTTCTTC. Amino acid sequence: CASSRSGSSYNEQFF.